This T cell receptor (beta chain) stems from a study of low-dose radiotherapy and immunotherapy resistance in tumors. The wider study: Cohort 2 patients were irradiated with 1 Gy every two weeks, reaching 13 Gy over 26 weeks.

TRAV- and TRBV-specific primers were used for first-strand cDNA, which covered alpha and beta chains. The PCR that amplified TCRs ran for 20 cycles, relying on a constant-region primer and a V-primer adapter. MiXCR was run by TCRdb on the reads, yielding one entry per CDR3 protein. This sample has 95,000 to 100,000 distinct CDR3 sequences, with 20% to 25% found just once. The sample holds many counts of this clonotype. CDR3 length: 15 amino acids. V shed 8 bases and J shed 1 base, with 17 bases lying between them. CDR1 and CDR2 (germline): MNHEY, SVGEGT. The sample's time point: after trial treatment. Treatment given: LDRT plus nivolumab, ipilimumab, low-dose cyclophosphamide and aspirin (RACIN trial).

Material: PBMCs, obtained after low-dose radiotherapy plus immunotherapy. The rearrangement uses TRBV6-2 or TRBV6-3 and TRBJ2-5; no clear D gene. This sequence originates from a male donor with prostate cancer. The CDR3 loop is CASEPMDGFQETQYF. DNA for the CDR3: TGTGCCAGCGAGCCAATGGACGGATTCCAAGAGACCCAGTACTTC.